Sequencing of this T cell receptor (beta chain) was carried out in a study of low-dose radiotherapy and immunotherapy resistance in tumors. Overall study: Radiation delivery to Cohort 1 consisted of 0.5 Gy per fraction every 2 weeks, summing to 6.5 Gy. Fractions of 1 Gy went to Cohort 2 every two weeks, for 13 Gy over 26 weeks. Intravenous cyclophosphamide 200 mg/m2 was given every two weeks, one day before radiation and immunotherapy.

This clonotype showed up many times. Alpha and beta chains were covered, as first-strand cDNA relied on TRAV- and TRBV-specific primers. TCR amplification used roughly 20 PCR cycles, a constant-region primer and a V-primer adapter. TCRdb re-derived calls from the reads in MiXCR, one entry per CDR3 protein. The sample contains tens of thousands of distinct CDR3 sequences, less than 20% of which appear only once. Time point given: after trial treatment. Treatment given: LDRT plus nivolumab, ipilimumab, low-dose cyclophosphamide and aspirin (RACIN trial). The germline V gene encodes CDR1 SEHNR and CDR2 FQNEAQ (reference sequence). V lost 3 bases, J lost 4 bases, and 21 bases lay in between. This CDR3 contains 17 residues.

The sample here was PBMCs, taken after low-dose radiotherapy plus immunotherapy. V gene TRBV7-9 combines with J gene TRBJ1-1; perhaps TRBD1 as D (5 bases). This receptor was taken from a male donor with prostate cancer. Here the CDR3 reads CASSFFTGEGRGTEAFF. CDR3 DNA: TGTGCCAGCAGCTTCTTCACCGGGGAGGGAAGGGGCACTGAAGCTTTCTTT.